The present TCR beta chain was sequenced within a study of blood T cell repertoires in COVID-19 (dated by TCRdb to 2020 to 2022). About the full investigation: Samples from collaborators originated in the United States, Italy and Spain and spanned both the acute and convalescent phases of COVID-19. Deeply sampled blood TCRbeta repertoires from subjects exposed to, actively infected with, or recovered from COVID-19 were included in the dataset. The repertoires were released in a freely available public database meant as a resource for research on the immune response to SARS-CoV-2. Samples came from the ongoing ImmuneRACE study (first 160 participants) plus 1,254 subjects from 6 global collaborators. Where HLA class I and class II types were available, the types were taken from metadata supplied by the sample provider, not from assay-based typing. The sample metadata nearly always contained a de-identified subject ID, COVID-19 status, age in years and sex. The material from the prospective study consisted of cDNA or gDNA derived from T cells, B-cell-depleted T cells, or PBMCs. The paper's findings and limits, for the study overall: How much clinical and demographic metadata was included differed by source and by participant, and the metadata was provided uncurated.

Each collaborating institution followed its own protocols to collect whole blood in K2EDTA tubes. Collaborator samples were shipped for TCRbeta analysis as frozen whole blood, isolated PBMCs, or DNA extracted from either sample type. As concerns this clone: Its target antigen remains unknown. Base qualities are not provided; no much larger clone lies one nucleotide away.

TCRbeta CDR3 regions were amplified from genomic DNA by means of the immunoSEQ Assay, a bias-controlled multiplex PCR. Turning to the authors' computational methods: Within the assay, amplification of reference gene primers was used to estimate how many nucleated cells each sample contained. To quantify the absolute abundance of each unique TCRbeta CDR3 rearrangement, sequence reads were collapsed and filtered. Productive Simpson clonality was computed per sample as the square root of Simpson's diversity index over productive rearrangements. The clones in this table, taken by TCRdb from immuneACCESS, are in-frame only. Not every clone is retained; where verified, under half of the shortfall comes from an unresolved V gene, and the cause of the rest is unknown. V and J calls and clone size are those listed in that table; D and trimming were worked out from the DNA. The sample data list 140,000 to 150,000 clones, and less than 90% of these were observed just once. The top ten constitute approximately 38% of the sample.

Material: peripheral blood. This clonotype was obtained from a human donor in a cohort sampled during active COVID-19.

In nucleotide form, the sequence is TGTGCCTGGACCCGAGGTCGGCAGGGGGATACTGAAGCTTTCTTT. Its protein product is CAWTRGRQGDTEAFF. The receptor chain draws on TRBV30 and TRBJ1-1; TRBD1 fits 7 bases in the junction. CDR1 and CDR2 are drawn from the germline V gene (reference sequence): GTSNPN, SVGIG. The CDR3 sequence holds 15 residues, the cysteine and phenylalanine included. Only the CDR3 portion is preserved as DNA: 45 bases, with reading frame beginning at the first base. V has 4 bases trimmed and J has 5 bases trimmed; junction bases matching no gene number 13.